This entry features one T cell receptor (beta chain) sequence. This specimen belongs to a study of blood T cell repertoires in COVID-19. In the study overall: In each case, the material was cDNA or gDNA derived from T cells, B-cell-depleted T cells, or PBMCs.

This CDR3 contains 13 residues. Per the germline V gene, CDR1 is LNHDA and CDR2 is SQIVND (reference sequence). Trimming cost V 1 base and J 16 bases; bases outside gene matches: 10. In the original processing: Nucleated cell number was recorded as an estimate derived from reference gene primer amplification. TCRdb keeps only in-frame clones here, not all; method: immunoSEQ multiplex PCR. The V and J calls and clone size come from that table; D and trimming were worked out from the DNA. The sample lists 270,000 or so clones; more than 85% were seen once. The sequence came from a man aged 40-50 years who had been exposed to COVID-19. Sequenced: PBMCs or T cells enriched from blood (not recorded which). This chain uses TRBV19 with TRBJ2-1; TRBD2 matches 7 bases. The CDR3 nucleotides are TGTGCCAGTAGTATAGTTAGAGCAGGGACTATCTTCTTC. Its protein is CASSIVRAGTIFF. Full variable domain (outside the CDR3, taken from reference TRBV19 and TRBJ2-1): DGGITQSPKYLFRKEGQNVTLSCEQNLNHDAMYWYRQDPGQGLRLIYYSQIVNDFQKGDIAEGYSVSREKKESFPLTVTSAQKNPTAFYLCASSIVRAGTIFFGPGTRLTVL.